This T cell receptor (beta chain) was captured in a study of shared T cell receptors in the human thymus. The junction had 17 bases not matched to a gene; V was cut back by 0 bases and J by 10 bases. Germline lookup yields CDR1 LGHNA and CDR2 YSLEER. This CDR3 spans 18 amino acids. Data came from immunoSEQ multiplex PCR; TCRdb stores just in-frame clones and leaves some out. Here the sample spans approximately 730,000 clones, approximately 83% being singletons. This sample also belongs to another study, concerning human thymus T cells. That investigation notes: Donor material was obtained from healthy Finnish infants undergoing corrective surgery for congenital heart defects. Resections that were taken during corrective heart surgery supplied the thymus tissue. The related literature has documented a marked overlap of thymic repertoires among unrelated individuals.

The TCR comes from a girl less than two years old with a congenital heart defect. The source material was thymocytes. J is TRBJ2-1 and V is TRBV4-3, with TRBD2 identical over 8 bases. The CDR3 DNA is TGCGCCAGCAGCCAAGATGTAAATTTAGCGGGGAGTTCAGGGGAGCAGTTCTTC. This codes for CASSQDVNLAGSSGEQFF.